Below, 12 T cell receptor beta chains from the same sample are listed, as sequenced in a study of Graves' ophthalmopathy and Graves' hyperthyroidism. Amplification targeted the TCR beta CDR3 regions, with RNA transcripts as the source material. First-round RT-PCR with HTBI primers preceded a second-round multiplex PCR. TCRdb independently ran MiXCR on the multiplex PCR reads; one entry per CDR3 protein. This sample has roughly 500,000 distinct CDR3 sequences, with around an eighth found just once. Sequencing input: blood. These receptors originate from a woman in her thirties with Graves' ophthalmopathy.

The V gene is TRBV12-3 or TRBV12-4, the J gene TRBJ1-5; 12 nucleotides line up with TRBD1. The CDR3 consists of 15 residues. V shed 6 bases, J shed 5 bases, and the junction held 5 bases outside the gene matches. CDR3 DNA: TGTGCCAGCAGGGGGGACAGGGGGCGCGATCAGCCCCAGCATTTT. Its translation is CASRGDRGRDQPQHF.

This clonotype has at least ten counts. The V and J genes are TRBV12-3 or TRBV12-4 and TRBJ2-2; no clear D. CDR3 length equals 14 residues. The ends were cut back, 6 bases at V and 3 bases at J, with 11 bases in the middle. In DNA, the CDR3 is TGTGCCAGCAGCTTGCAGCTGGACACCGGGGAGCTGTTTTTT. This sequence encodes CASSLQLDTGELFF.

This clonotype appeared many times. V gene TRBV2 combines with J gene TRBJ2-5, with 7 bases that match TRBD2. This CDR3 is built from 16 residues. CDR1 and CDR2 from the germline V gene are SNHLY and FYNNEI. V gave up 1 base and J gave up 7 bases; unmatched junction bases: 12. CDR3 residues: CASSEENSGFSGTQYF. The CDR3 DNA reads as TGTGCCAGCAGTGAAGAGAATAGCGGGTTTTCCGGGACCCAGTACTTC.

This clonotype has at least ten counts. The rearrangement uses TRBV28 and TRBJ1-5; D remains unclear. Germline V gives CDR1 MDHEN, CDR2 SYDVKM. Trimming took off 2 bases at V and 0 bases at J, with 8 bases between the two ends. The CDR3 loop spans 15 amino acids. Here the CDR3 DNA reads TGTGCCAGCAGTTTACTCGGATTTAGCAATCAGCCCCAGCATTTT. This translates into CASSLLGFSNQPQHF.

Comments on this clonotype: In this CDR3 the conserved last residue, phenylalanine or tryptophan, is missing, so a read error is likely. The genes are TRBV12-3 or TRBV12-4 and TRBJ1-1; TRBD1 aligns across 7 bases. The CDR3 spans 15 residues. V was pared by 1 base and J by 4 bases, with 6 bases of the junction left unmatched. CDR3 sequence reads: CASSLDQGGITEAFV. Written as DNA, the CDR3 is TGTGCCAGCAGTTTAGATCAAGGGGGCATCACTGAAGCTTTCGTT.

This clonotype was recorded many times. The rearrangement links TRBV6-4 to TRBJ2-3; 8 bases line up with TRBD2. Germline V gene data show CDR1 as MRHNA and CDR2 as SNTAGT. CDR3 length: 14 residues. J lost 0 bases, V lost 6 bases, and 2 bases had no gene match. CDR3 coding DNA: TGTGCCAGCAGCTTAGCGGGGAGCACAGATACGCAGTATTTT. As protein: CASSLAGSTDTQYF.

This clonotype was counted at least ten times. This chain joins TRBV12-3 or TRBV12-4 and TRBJ1-1; possible D gene TRBD1, 6 bases. The CDR3 length is 13 residues. V was trimmed by 8 bases and J by 3 bases, leaving 13 bases between them. CDR3 nucleotide sequence: TGTGCCAGCGGACTAGGGGGTTACACTGAAGCTTTCTTT. It codes for CASGLGGYTEAFF.

As regards this clonotype: Being one base from a much bigger clone, this may be a read error. The chain carries TRBV12-3 or TRBV12-4 and TRBJ2-2; D is perhaps TRBD2 (5 bases). This CDR3 has 13 amino acids. CDR3 in amino acids: CASSFHPTGELLF. CDR3 bases: TGTGCCAGCAGTTTCCATCCCACCGGGGAGCTGTTGTTT.

This clonotype was found many times. V is TRBV6-1 and J is TRBJ1-6; the D is unclear. The CDR3 covers 16 residues. Germline CDR1 is MNHNS and CDR2 is SASEGT. The ends were cut back, 2 bases at V and 9 bases at J, with 17 bases in the middle. CDR3 sequence (DNA): TGTGCCAGCAGTGAACTGAGGAGATTTGTGGTTTCACCCCTCCACTTT. This encodes CASSELRRFVVSPLHF.

This clonotype was counted between two and nine times. Given a much more abundant clone one base away, this may be a read error. The chain links TRBV6-5 to TRBJ1-1; D call uncertain. The CDR3 has 12 residues. Germline assignment: CDR1 MNHEY and CDR2 SVGAGI. DNA of the CDR3: TGTGCCAGCAGTCACTTGAACACTGAAGCTTGCTTT. It yields the protein CASSHLNTEACF.

The V gene is TRBV28, the J gene TRBJ1-1, with TRBD1 matching over 10 bases. After removal of 6 bases from V and 5 bases from J, the junction contained 15 bases not matched to a gene. Germline V gives CDR1 MDHEN, CDR2 SYDVKM. The CDR3 extends over 17 amino acids. Here the CDR3 reads CASSRFLLRTGGTEAFF. The CDR3 DNA follows: TGTGCCAGCAGCCGTTTCCTCCTAAGGACAGGGGGGACTGAAGCTTTCTTT.

The chain couples TRBV7-6 to TRBJ2-5; D is uncertain. This CDR3 spans 15 amino acids. V was pared by 0 bases and J by 2 bases, with 10 bases between. The germline V gene encodes CDR1 SGHVS and CDR2 FNYEAQ. The CDR3 here is CASSLASGIQETQYF. As DNA, the CDR3 is TGTGCCAGCAGCTTAGCCTCTGGAATACAAGAGACCCAGTACTTC.